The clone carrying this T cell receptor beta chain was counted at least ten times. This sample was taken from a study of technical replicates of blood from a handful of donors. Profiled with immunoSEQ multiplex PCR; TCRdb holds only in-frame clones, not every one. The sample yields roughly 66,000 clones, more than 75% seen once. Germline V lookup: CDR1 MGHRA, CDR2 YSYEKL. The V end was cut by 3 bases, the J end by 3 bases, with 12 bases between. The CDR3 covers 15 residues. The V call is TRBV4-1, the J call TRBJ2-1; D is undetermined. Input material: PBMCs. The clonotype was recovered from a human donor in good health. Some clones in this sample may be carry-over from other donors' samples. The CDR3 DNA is TGCGCCAGCAGCCAGCTCCCCACATTCTACAATGAGCAGTTCTTC. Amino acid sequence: CASSQLPTFYNEQFF.